This entry lists 22 T cell receptor beta chains sequenced from one sample in a study of blood T cell repertoires in COVID-19. Repertoires were generated with immunoSEQ multiplex PCR, while TCRdb's copy carries only in-frame clones and drops some. The sample consists of roughly 230,000 clones, more than 65% of them appearing once. The sample comprised PBMCs or T cells enriched from blood (not recorded which). The receptors were sampled from a man in his fifties or sixties who had recovered from COVID-19.

This chain joins TRBV14 and TRBJ2-1; 8 positions match TRBD2. J was trimmed by 4 bases and V by 4 bases; bases with no gene match: 6. CDR3 length equals 15 residues. Germline V gene data show CDR1 as SGHDN and CDR2 as FVKESK. The CDR3 DNA follows: TGTGCCAGCAGCCCCGGACTAGCCACATACAATGAGCAGTTCTTC. It is translated as CASSPGLATYNEQFF.

The genes are TRBV5-1 and TRBJ2-2; TRBD2 agrees at 9 bases. Germline V gives CDR1 SGHRS, CDR2 YFSETQ. V lost 4 bases to trimming and J lost 5 bases; unmatched junction nucleotides: 9. The CDR3 is 16 residues long. The CDR3: CASSGAGTSLTGELFF. CDR3 DNA sequence: TGCGCCAGCAGCGGCGCCGGGACTAGCTTGACCGGGGAGCTGTTTTTT.

The chain carries TRBV10-1 and TRBJ2-2; D gene ambiguous. Germline CDR1 WNHNN, CDR2 SYGVQD (reference sequence). The CDR3 sequence is 14 residues long. Trimming pared 4 bases from V and 0 bases from J, leaving 6 bases between. In DNA, the CDR3 is TGCGCCAGCAGTGCCAGGCCGAACACCGGGGAGCTGTTTTTT. This translates into CASSARPNTGELFF.

V gene TRBV7-9 combines with J gene TRBJ2-4, with TRBD1 identical over 9 bases. J was trimmed by 8 bases and V by 3 bases; bases with no gene match: 8. The CDR3 contains 15 residues. CDR1 SEHNR and CDR2 FQNEAQ come from the germline V gene (reference sequence). The CDR3 bases are TGTGCCAGCAGCTTTTCGGGGACAGGGATGGACATTCAGTACTTC. Its translation: CASSFSGTGMDIQYF.

The J gene is TRBJ2-5, the V gene TRBV7-9; perhaps TRBD2 as D (5 bases). The germline V gene has CDR1 SEHNR and CDR2 FQNEAQ (reference sequence). Trimming stripped 5 bases from V and 4 bases from J, with 14 bases between. The CDR3 sequence is 14 residues long. Written as DNA, the CDR3 is TGTGCCAGCAGCCAAAGAGGGCCCCCAGAGACCCAGTACTTC. Its translation is CASSQRGPPETQYF.

The chain employs TRBV5-8 and TRBJ2-6; 8 nucleotides line up with TRBD1. The CDR3 extends over 20 amino acids. Per germline, CDR1 SGHTS and CDR2 YDEGEE. Germline trimming cut 1 base from V and 0 bases from J; bases unmatched to any gene: 12. The CDR3 nucleotides are TGTGCCAGCAGCTTGTTTCCCCGACAGGGGAGCTTCTCTGGGGCCAACGTCCTGACTTTC. Its translation is CASSLFPRQGSFSGANVLTF.

The chain is built from TRBV7-2 and TRBJ2-7; D possibly corresponds to TRBD1 (7 bases). V lost 3 bases, J lost 3 bases, and 12 bases lay in between. The CDR3 contains 14 residues. Germline CDR1 reads SGHTA; CDR2 reads FQGNSA. The CDR3 DNA sequence: TGTGCCAGCAGCTTTGGAGGGGGCGGCTACGAGCAGTACTTC. Amino acid sequence: CASSFGGGGYEQYF.

This chain joins TRBV5-1 and TRBJ2-1, with TRBD1 as a possible D gene (5 bases). This CDR3 region has 13 residues. Germline V gene lookup returns CDR1 SGHRS and CDR2 YFSETQ. V was trimmed by 1 base and J by 12 bases, leaving 14 bases between them. CDR3 nucleotides: TGCGCCAGCAGCTTGATTTTAGGGGTGGGGCAGTTCTTC. Protein sequence: CASSLILGVGQFF.

The gene calls are TRBV7-2 and TRBJ2-7; weak D call: TRBD2 (7 bases). Trimming shortened V by 5 bases and J by 2 bases, and 25 bases separated the two germline ends. CDR3 length: 18 amino acids. Per germline, CDR1 SGHTA and CDR2 FQGNSA. The chain's CDR3 is CASSTQGPRTSPAYEQYF. The CDR3 DNA reads as TGTGCCAGCAGCACACAGGGTCCCCGGACTAGTCCCGCCTACGAGCAGTACTTC.

V usage is TRBV2 and J usage is TRBJ2-2; possible D gene TRBD2, 5 bases. Trimming left V 3 bases short and J 2 bases short, with 19 bases between. The germline CDR1 and CDR2 sequences are SNHLY and FYNNEI. The CDR3 has 18 amino acids. The CDR3 spells CASSDPHLAGPNTGELFF. The CDR3 nucleotides are TGTGCCAGCAGTGATCCCCATCTTGCGGGTCCAAACACCGGGGAGCTGTTTTTT.

A word on this clone: This same CDR3 is encoded by further DNA sequences in the sample. The gene calls are TRBV19 and TRBJ1-5, with 7 bases aligning to TRBD1. With 7 bases clipped from V and 4 bases from J, the junction kept 4 bases outside the gene matches. CDR3 length: 13 amino acids. The germline V gene has CDR1 LNHDA and CDR2 SQIVND (reference sequence). The CDR3 nucleotides read TGTGCCAGTACCCTACAGGGGAATCAGCCCCAGCATTTT. Its translation: CASTLQGNQPQHF.

This clone was counted between two and nine times. The V and J genes are TRBV12-3 or TRBV12-4 and TRBJ1-2; 7 bases line up with TRBD1. This CDR3 contains 13 residues. J was trimmed by 4 bases and V by 4 bases; bases with no gene match: 3. CDR3 sequence reads: CASSYRGFYGYTF. The CDR3 DNA sequence: TGTGCCAGCAGTTACAGGGGATTCTATGGCTACACCTTC.

The chain is built from TRBV6-5 and TRBJ1-2, with TRBD1 matching 7 bases. The CDR3 contains 15 residues. Germline lookup yields CDR1 MNHEY and CDR2 SVGAGI. The ends lost 7 bases at V and 3 bases at J; junction bases unmatched: 11. In nucleotides, the CDR3 is TGTGCCAGCACCCGAACGAGGGGGCGCGACTATGGCTACACCTTC. Translation: CASTRTRGRDYGYTF.

V gene TRBV5-6 combines with J gene TRBJ2-5, with 9 bases lining up with TRBD1. Germline trimming cut 4 bases from V and 5 bases from J; bases unmatched to any gene: 9. CDR3 size: 15 residues. Germline V gives CDR1 SGHDT, CDR2 YYEEEE. CDR3 in amino acids: CASSTPGQGKETQYF. DNA of the CDR3: TGTGCCAGCAGCACGCCGGGACAGGGTAAGGAGACCCAGTACTTC.

The J gene is TRBJ2-7, the V gene TRBV6-5; a possible D gene is TRBD1 (5 bases). This CDR3 is 14 amino acids long. V was cut by 11 bases and J by 0 bases, with 17 bases left in between. Germline loops: CDR1 MNHEY, CDR2 SVGAGI. This CDR3 is CAGSLGRGSYEQYF. Here the CDR3 DNA reads TGTGCCGGGTCGTTGGGGCGTGGCTCCTACGAGCAGTACTTC.

This sequence joins TRBV24-1 and TRBJ2-5; 10 bases fit TRBD2. Trimming took 2 bases from V and 2 from J; bases not matched to a gene: 1. Germline CDR1 is KGHDR and CDR2 is SFDVKD. The CDR3 runs 15 residues. Here the CDR3 reads CATSDSTSGQETQYF. The CDR3 bases are TGTGCCACCAGTGATTCGACTAGCGGGCAAGAGACCCAGTACTTC.

V usage is TRBV12-3 or TRBV12-4 and J usage is TRBJ1-5; 7 nucleotides agree with TRBD1. The trim removed 4 bases at V and 4 bases at J, leaving 1 base unmatched. The length of the CDR3 is 13 residues. For the CDR3, the DNA is TGTGCCAGCAGTTACAGGGGTAATCAGCCCCAGCATTTT. Translating gives CASSYRGNQPQHF.

This sequence joins TRBV5-4 and TRBJ1-5; TRBD1 agrees at 9 bases. The V and J ends lost 3 bases and 4 bases, in that order; junction bases with no gene match: 5. Germline loops: CDR1 SGHNT, CDR2 YYREEE (reference sequence). The CDR3 is 15 amino acids. CDR3 residues: CASSSQGAPNQPQHF. In DNA, the CDR3 is TGTGCCAGCAGCTCACAGGGGGCGCCGAATCAGCCCCAGCATTTT. The variable domain in full, completed from reference TRBV5-4 and TRBJ1-5, reads ETGVTQSPTHLIKTRGQQVTLRCSSQSGHNTVSWYQQALGQGPQFIFQYYREEENGRGNFPPRFSGLQFPNYSSELNVNALELDDSALYLCASSSQGAPNQPQHFGDGTRLSIL.

The CDR3 DNA reads TGTGCCAGCAGCTTATGGGCTAGCGGAGACTCCTACAATGAGCAGTTCTTC. This codes for CASSLWASGDSYNEQFF. The V and J genes are TRBV7-3 and TRBJ2-1, with 7 bases that match TRBD2. The J segment lost 0 bases and the V segment lost 2 bases, leaving 7 bases of the junction unmatched. Germline values: CDR1 SGHTA, CDR2 FQGTGA. This CDR3 is 17 amino acids long.

This chain uses TRBV7-8 with TRBJ1-5; no firm D call. The germline V gene encodes CDR1 SGHVS and CDR2 FQNEAQ. V lost 0 bases to trimming and J lost 15 bases, with 15 bases between them. The CDR3 has 13 amino acids. In nucleotides, the CDR3 is TGTGCCAGCAGCTTAGCGGTTGGAGGGCGTGGGCATTTT. This translates into CASSLAVGGRGHF.

This chain uses TRBV25-1 with TRBJ2-5; D gene unclear. Germline assignment: CDR1 MGHDK and CDR2 SYGVNS. V lost 11 bases to trimming and J lost 5 bases, with 12 bases between them. This CDR3 region has 11 residues. The CDR3 region is CAGPSRETQYF. The DNA of the CDR3 is TGTGCCGGTCCTTCTCGGGAGACCCAGTACTTC. Full variable domain (missing parts from reference TRBV25-1 and TRBJ2-5): EADIYQTPRYLVIGTGKKITLECSQTMGHDKMYWYQQDPGMELHLIHYSYGVNSTEKGDLSSESTVSRIRTEHFPLTLESARPSHTSQYLCAGPSRETQYFGPGTRLLVL.

This chain uses TRBV10-3 with TRBJ1-4, with 7 nucleotides matching TRBD1. Germline V gives CDR1 ENHRY, CDR2 SYGVKD. Losses at the gene ends were 10 bases for V and 4 bases for J; bases not matched to a gene: 12. The CDR3 has 15 residues. CDR3 loop: CATTNDRELNEKLFF. As DNA, the CDR3 is TGTGCCACGACAAACGACAGGGAGCTTAATGAAAAACTGTTTTTT.